A selection of T cell receptor beta chains follows, all from one sample in a study of Ad26.COV2.S vaccination and SARS-CoV-2 variants. Using immunoSEQ multiplex PCR, the repertoire was profiled, and TCRdb retains in-frame clones only, with some absent. The sample includes about 350,000 clones, around 89% seen only once; the top ten take 5%. This material consisted of peripheral blood, taken in a trial of Ad26.COV2.S vaccine versus placebo. The receptors were gathered from a person aged 18 to 59 who received the Ad26.COV2.S COVID-19 vaccine or a placebo. Both conserved end residues are part of each CDR3. Fields, in order: CDR3 protein, J gene, V gene, clone size. Where a row states a size, it is once, few, many or the class of an expanded clone; other rows omit it.

cdr3_aa: CASSPDGTGELFF; j_call: TRBJ2-2; v_call: TRBV9; clone_size: -
cdr3_aa: CASSSSGGGWEQYF; j_call: TRBJ2-7; v_call: TRBV7-2; clone_size: -
cdr3_aa: CSVRLAGGPGATQYF; j_call: TRBJ2-3; v_call: TRBV29-1; clone_size: -
cdr3_aa: CASSKGEGGQPQHF; j_call: TRBJ1-5; v_call: TRBV21-1; clone_size: -
cdr3_aa: CASRVSGKYYEQYF; j_call: TRBJ2-7; v_call: TRBV6-5; clone_size: few
cdr3_aa: CASSLVSSHLTGELFF; j_call: TRBJ2-2; v_call: TRBV7-8; clone_size: -
cdr3_aa: CASSQPGLRNNEQFF; j_call: TRBJ2-1; v_call: TRBV5-4; clone_size: -
cdr3_aa: CASSQGPSGIPKRMRNEQFF; j_call: TRBJ2-1; v_call: TRBV14; clone_size: -
cdr3_aa: CASSEGPVHEQYF; j_call: TRBJ2-7; v_call: TRBV6-1; clone_size: -
cdr3_aa: CASSLGINEKLFF; j_call: TRBJ1-4; v_call: TRBV11-2; clone_size: -
cdr3_aa: CASTSARATKSSYNEQFF; j_call: TRBJ2-1; v_call: TRBV28; clone_size: -
cdr3_aa: CSASMGVSNQPQHF; j_call: TRBJ1-5; v_call: TRBV20-1; clone_size: -
cdr3_aa: CASSYAGQGTYEQYF; j_call: TRBJ2-7; v_call: TRBV6-5; clone_size: -
cdr3_aa: CASSKGWRACGKNIQYF; j_call: TRBJ2-4; v_call: TRBV21-1; clone_size: -
cdr3_aa: CASSIEVTGTGTDTQYF; j_call: TRBJ2-3; v_call: TRBV19; clone_size: -
cdr3_aa: CAISESSVRGGDTQYF; j_call: TRBJ2-3; v_call: TRBV10-3; clone_size: -
cdr3_aa: CASRDTGVNQPQHF; j_call: TRBJ1-5; v_call: TRBV10-2; clone_size: -
cdr3_aa: CASSQSWGNEAFF; j_call: TRBJ1-1; v_call: TRBV16; clone_size: -
cdr3_aa: CASSLGPGSYEQYF; j_call: TRBJ2-7; v_call: TRBV7-2; clone_size: -
cdr3_aa: CATTRGATGSYGYTF; j_call: TRBJ1-2; v_call: TRBV24-1; clone_size: once
cdr3_aa: CASSSSGASYEQYF; j_call: TRBJ2-7; v_call: TRBV5-6; clone_size: -
cdr3_aa: CASSIMANTGELFF; j_call: TRBJ2-2; v_call: TRBV6-2/TRBV6-3; clone_size: -
cdr3_aa: CASSKDSWNQPQHF; j_call: TRBJ1-5; v_call: TRBV19; clone_size: -
cdr3_aa: CAWSALSSAQQFF; j_call: TRBJ2-1; v_call: TRBV30; clone_size: -
cdr3_aa: CASSQTPRRNSNYGYTF; j_call: TRBJ1-2; v_call: TRBV4-1; clone_size: -
cdr3_aa: CASTPIPDRQETQYF; j_call: TRBJ2-5; v_call: TRBV27; clone_size: -
cdr3_aa: CASSFPLAGGVDEQFF; j_call: TRBJ2-1; v_call: TRBV7-2; clone_size: -
cdr3_aa: CASSPLNAVDPLGNQPQHF; j_call: TRBJ1-5; v_call: TRBV27; clone_size: -
cdr3_aa: CASSQILGASEQYF; j_call: TRBJ2-7; v_call: TRBV3-1/TRBV3-2; clone_size: -
cdr3_aa: CASSLGLARETQYF; j_call: TRBJ2-5; v_call: TRBV5-1; clone_size: -
cdr3_aa: CASSHSTAAGHNEKLFF; j_call: TRBJ1-4; v_call: TRBV4-1; clone_size: -
cdr3_aa: CASSLTGDGRTTEAFF; j_call: TRBJ1-1; v_call: TRBV5-1; clone_size: once
cdr3_aa: CASSLSSEWDDTGELFF; j_call: TRBJ2-2; v_call: TRBV28; clone_size: -
cdr3_aa: CASRSLQGGYEQYF; j_call: TRBJ2-7; v_call: TRBV2; clone_size: -
cdr3_aa: CASSLDGGEKLFF; j_call: TRBJ1-4; v_call: TRBV11-2; clone_size: few
cdr3_aa: CATSDFRDTLAETQYF; j_call: TRBJ2-5; v_call: TRBV24-1; clone_size: -
cdr3_aa: CASGSDYGYTF; j_call: TRBJ1-2; v_call: TRBV27; clone_size: -
cdr3_aa: CASSLVLRGSSYNSPLHF; j_call: TRBJ1-6; v_call: TRBV7-2; clone_size: once
cdr3_aa: CASSELRNSNQPQHF; j_call: TRBJ1-5; v_call: TRBV2; clone_size: -
cdr3_aa: CAPDEEVAEPQETQYF; j_call: TRBJ2-5; v_call: TRBV25-1; clone_size: -
cdr3_aa: CASSLDTGLSEAFF; j_call: TRBJ1-1; v_call: TRBV4-1; clone_size: -
cdr3_aa: CASSIVPPAGMNTEAFF; j_call: TRBJ1-1; v_call: TRBV19; clone_size: -
cdr3_aa: CASSQDGMKETQYF; j_call: TRBJ2-5; v_call: TRBV4-2; clone_size: -
cdr3_aa: CSVESGRWASTDTQYF; j_call: TRBJ2-3; v_call: TRBV29-1; clone_size: once
cdr3_aa: CASSSSGTGFYEQYF; j_call: TRBJ2-7; v_call: TRBV5-4; clone_size: -
cdr3_aa: CASSLIWDRDGYTF; j_call: TRBJ1-2; v_call: TRBV6-5; clone_size: once
cdr3_aa: CASSFSPTGSDTIYF; j_call: TRBJ1-3; v_call: TRBV6-5; clone_size: -
cdr3_aa: CASSQSATGARVYGYTF; j_call: TRBJ1-2; v_call: TRBV3-1/TRBV3-2; clone_size: -